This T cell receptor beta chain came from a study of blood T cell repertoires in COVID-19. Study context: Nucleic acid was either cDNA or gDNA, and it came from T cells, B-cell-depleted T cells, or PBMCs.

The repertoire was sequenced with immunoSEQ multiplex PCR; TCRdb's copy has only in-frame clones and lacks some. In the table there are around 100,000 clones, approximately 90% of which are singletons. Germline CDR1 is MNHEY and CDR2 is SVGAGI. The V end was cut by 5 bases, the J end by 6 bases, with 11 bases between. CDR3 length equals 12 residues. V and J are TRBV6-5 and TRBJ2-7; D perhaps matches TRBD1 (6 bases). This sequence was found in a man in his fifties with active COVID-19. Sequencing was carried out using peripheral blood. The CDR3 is CASSQQGSEQYV. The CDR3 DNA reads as TGTGCCAGCAGTCAACAGGGATCCGAGCAGTACGTC.